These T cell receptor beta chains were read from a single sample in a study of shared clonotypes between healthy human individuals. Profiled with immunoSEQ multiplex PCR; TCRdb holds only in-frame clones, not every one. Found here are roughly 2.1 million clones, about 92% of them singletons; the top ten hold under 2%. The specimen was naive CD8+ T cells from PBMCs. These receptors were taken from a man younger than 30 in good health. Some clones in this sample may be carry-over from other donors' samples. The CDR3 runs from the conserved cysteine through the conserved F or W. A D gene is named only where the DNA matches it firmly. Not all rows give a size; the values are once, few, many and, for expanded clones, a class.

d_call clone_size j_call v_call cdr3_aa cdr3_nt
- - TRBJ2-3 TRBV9 CASSYTFRGGPDTQYF TGTGCCAGCAGCTATACCTTCAGGGGAGGTCCAGATACGCAGTATTTT
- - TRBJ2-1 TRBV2 CASLEGYNEQFF TGTGCCAGCCTCGAGGGGTACAATGAGCAGTTCTTC
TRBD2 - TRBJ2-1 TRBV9 CASSVGPGGLDEQFF TGTGCCAGCAGCGTAGGTCCGGGAGGGTTGGATGAGCAGTTCTTC
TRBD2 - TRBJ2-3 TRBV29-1 CSVDLAGPTDTQYF TGCAGCGTTGACCTAGCGGGCCCCACAGATACGCAGTATTTT
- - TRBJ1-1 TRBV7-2 CASSLPAVPPGTEAFF TGTGCCAGCAGCTTACCCGCTGTCCCCCCAGGGACTGAAGCTTTCTTT
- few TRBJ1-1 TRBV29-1 CSVAAPKTEAFF TGCAGCGTTGCAGCACCGAAAACTGAAGCTTTCTTT
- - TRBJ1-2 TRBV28 CASSLFRLTLSNGYTF TGTGCCAGCAGCCTCTTCCGGCTCACCCTGTCGAATGGCTACACCTTC
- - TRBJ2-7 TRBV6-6 CASQGRGSYEQYF TGTGCCAGCCAAGGTCGGGGATCCTACGAGCAGTACTTC
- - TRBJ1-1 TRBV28 CASSLTAAAHEAFF TGTGCCAGCAGTTTAACGGCGGCGGCCCATGAAGCTTTCTTT
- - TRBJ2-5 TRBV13 CASSLLGDGEKGETQYF TGTGCCAGCAGCTTATTAGGGGACGGTGAAAAGGGGGAGACCCAGTACTTC
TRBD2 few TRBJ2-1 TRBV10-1 CASSARNSGSSNEQFF TGCGCCAGCAGCGCTAGAAATAGCGGGAGTAGCAATGAGCAGTTCTTC
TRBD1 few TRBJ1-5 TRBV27 CASRGDRFSNQPQHF TGTGCCAGCAGAGGGGACAGGTTTAGCAATCAGCCCCAGCATTTT
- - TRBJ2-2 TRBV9 CASSPPEPGELFF TGTGCCAGCAGCCCCCCCGAGCCCGGGGAGCTGTTTTTT
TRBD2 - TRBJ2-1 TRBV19 CASSIGPRLADNEQFF TGTGCCAGTAGTATAGGGCCGAGACTAGCGGACAATGAGCAGTTCTTC
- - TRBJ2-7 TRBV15 CATSRDIRGGYEQYF TGTGCCACCAGCAGAGATATAAGAGGGGGCTACGAGCAGTACTTC
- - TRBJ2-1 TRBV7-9 CASSPGYQPYNEQFF TGTGCCAGCAGCCCAGGGTACCAGCCCTACAATGAGCAGTTCTTC
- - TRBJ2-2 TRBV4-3 CASSRGLSGSGELFF TGCGCCAGCAGCCGGGGCCTATCTGGGAGCGGGGAGCTGTTTTTT
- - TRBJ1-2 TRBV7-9 CASSRDMGGYTF TGTGCCAGCAGCCGGGATATGGGGGGCTACACCTTC
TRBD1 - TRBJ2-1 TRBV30 CAWTKPGQGEYEQFF TGTGCCTGGACGAAGCCCGGACAGGGGGAATATGAGCAGTTCTTC
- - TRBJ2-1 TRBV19 CASSITGVRDEQFF TGTGCCAGTAGTATAACGGGAGTGCGCGATGAGCAGTTCTTC
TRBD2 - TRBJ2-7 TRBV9 CASSAGTSPYEQYF TGTGCCAGCAGCGCCGGGACTAGTCCCTACGAGCAGTACTTC
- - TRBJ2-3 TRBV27 CASSLFFPGTDTQYF TGTGCCAGCAGTTTATTCTTTCCGGGCACAGATACGCAGTATTTT
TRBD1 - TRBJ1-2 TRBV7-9 CASSSSRDSPGYTF TGTGCCAGCAGCTCGTCCCGGGACAGCCCTGGCTACACCTTC
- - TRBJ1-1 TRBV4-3 CASSLHLGSGMNTEAFF TGCGCCAGCAGCCTCCACCTCGGTTCAGGGATGAACACTGAAGCTTTCTTT
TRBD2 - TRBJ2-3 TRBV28 CASSLSGLAGTDTQYF TGTGCCAGCAGTTTATCTGGACTAGCGGGCACAGATACGCAGTATTTT
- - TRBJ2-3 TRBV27 CASSLSSPDTQYF TGTGCCAGCAGTTTGTCCAGTCCCGATACGCAGTATTTT
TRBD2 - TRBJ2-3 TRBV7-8 CASSPRGGGGDTQYF TGTGCCAGCAGCCCTCGGGGCGGGGGGGGCGATACGCAGTATTTT
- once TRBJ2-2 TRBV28 CASSSYQGEVGTGELFF TGTGCCAGCAGTTCATACCAGGGGGAGGTTGGCACCGGGGAGCTGTTTTTT
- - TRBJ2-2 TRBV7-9 CASRSPRTYAGELFF TGTGCCAGCCGCAGCCCTCGGACGTACGCCGGGGAGCTGTTTTTT
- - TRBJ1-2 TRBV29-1 CSVEGNPAGGLGYGYTF TGCAGCGTTGAAGGGAATCCGGCCGGGGGCTTAGGCTATGGCTACACCTTC
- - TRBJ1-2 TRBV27 CASSLDGDYGYTF TGTGCCAGCAGTTTAGATGGAGACTATGGCTACACCTTC
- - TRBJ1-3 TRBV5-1 CASSSALGGQRSGNTIYF TGCGCCAGCAGCTCCGCCCTTGGGGGTCAGCGCTCTGGAAACACCATATATTTT
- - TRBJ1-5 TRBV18 CASSPERGNQPQHF TGTGCCAGCTCACCAGAAAGGGGCAATCAGCCCCAGCATTTT
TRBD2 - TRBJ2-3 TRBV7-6 CASSLSTSGRVLDTQYF TGTGCCAGCAGCTTAAGCACTAGCGGGAGGGTTCTAGATACGCAGTATTTT
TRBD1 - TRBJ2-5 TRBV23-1 CASSPRGQGPGQETQYF TGCGCCAGCAGTCCCCGTGGACAGGGACCTGGCCAAGAGACCCAGTACTTC
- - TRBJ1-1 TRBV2 CASRGGAGTEAFF TGTGCCAGCAGGGGGGGGGCCGGAACTGAAGCTTTCTTT
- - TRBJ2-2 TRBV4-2 CASSQKAWGGELFF TGTGCCAGCAGCCAAAAAGCGTGGGGCGGGGAGCTGTTTTTT
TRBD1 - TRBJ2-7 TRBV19 CASTRPRTGHYEQYF TGTGCCAGTACCCGCCCTAGGACAGGCCACTACGAGCAGTACTTC
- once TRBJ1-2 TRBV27 CASSLTPGPNGYTF TGTGCCAGCAGTTTGACGCCGGGCCCTAATGGCTACACCTTC
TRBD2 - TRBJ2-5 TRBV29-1 CSVEGEGIMAAPHLTQYF TGCAGCGTTGAAGGGGAGGGAATCATGGCGGCTCCACATCTTACCCAGTACTTC
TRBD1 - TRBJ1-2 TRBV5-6 CASSSDRADYTF TGTGCCAGCAGCTCCGACAGGGCGGACTACACCTTC
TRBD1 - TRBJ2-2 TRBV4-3 CASSQDRSAGELFF TGCGCCAGCAGCCAGGACAGGTCTGCCGGGGAGCTGTTTTTT
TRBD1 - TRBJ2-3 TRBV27 CASSLLGTGSPDTQYF TGTGCCAGCAGTTTATTAGGGACAGGGTCTCCAGATACGCAGTATTTT
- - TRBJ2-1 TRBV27 CASVAFTYNEQFF TGTGCCAGCGTAGCGTTCACCTACAATGAGCAGTTCTTC
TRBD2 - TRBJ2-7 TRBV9 CASSPGLAGSSYEQYF TGTGCCAGCAGCCCGGGACTAGCGGGAAGCTCCTACGAGCAGTACTTC
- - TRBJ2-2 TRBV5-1 CASSLFTGELFF TGCGCCAGCAGCTTGTTCACCGGGGAGCTGTTTTTT
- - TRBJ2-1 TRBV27 CASSLLNEQFF TGTGCCAGCAGTTTACTGAATGAGCAGTTCTTC
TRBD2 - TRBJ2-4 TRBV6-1 CASSLTSGRGIQYF TGTGCCAGCAGTCTGACTAGCGGGAGGGGGATTCAGTACTTC
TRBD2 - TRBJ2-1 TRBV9 CASSGGLAAPHEQFF TGTGCCAGCAGCGGAGGGCTAGCGGCCCCCCATGAGCAGTTCTTC
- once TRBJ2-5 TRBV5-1 CASSLGQSPETQYF TGCGCCAGCAGCTTGGGACAGTCCCCAGAGACCCAGTACTTC
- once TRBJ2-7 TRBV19 CASSRGSLISYEQYF TGTGCCAGTAGTAGGGGCAGCCTGATTTCCTACGAGCAGTACTTC
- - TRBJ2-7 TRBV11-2 CASSPQLTGYYEQYF TGTGCCAGCAGCCCCCAACTGACAGGATACTACGAGCAGTACTTC
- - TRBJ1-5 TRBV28 CASSFGQNQPQHF TGTGCCAGCAGTTTTGGACAGAATCAGCCCCAGCATTTT
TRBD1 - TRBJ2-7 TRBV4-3 CASSQDRQGAYEQYF TGCGCCAGCAGCCAAGATCGGCAGGGGGCTTACGAGCAGTACTTC
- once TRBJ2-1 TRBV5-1 CASSSPGTPYNEQFF TGCGCCAGCAGCTCCCCCGGGACACCGTACAATGAGCAGTTCTTC
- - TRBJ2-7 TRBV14 CASSQEFSPWYEQYF TGTGCCAGCAGCCAAGAATTTTCGCCTTGGTACGAGCAGTACTTC